This entry describes one TCR beta chain. This clonotype came up many times. The clone's antigen remains unknown. Qualities for individual bases were not recorded, and no much larger clone is one base off. The CDR3 measures 15 amino acids from cysteine to phenylalanine. Left in the record is the CDR3 DNA by itself, 45 bases read in frame from the first base. The V end gives up 0 bases and the J end 9 bases, leaving 9 bases in the junction not matched to a gene. For CDR1 and CDR2, the germline V gene lists SGHRS and YFSETQ. These data come from a study of identical twins (dated by TCRdb to about 2016). For the wider study: The study deep-sequenced TCR alpha and beta repertoires from monozygotic twins, unrelated adults of various ages and cord blood to test whether fetal clonotypes persist. To rule out contamination, the twin experiments were replicated at different times with different library preparation protocols.

Overall study outcomes, separate from this receptor: Fewer insertions were carried by abundant cord blood beta clonotypes; a weaker similar trend was observed in young adult naive repertoires, while no such trend was observed in memory repertoires. In monozygotic twins, out-of-frame TCR alpha sharing was systematically underestimated by recombination models, although the models agreed with sharing between unrelated individuals. Excess twin sharing in beta out-of-frame sequences was weaker because fewer shared sequences lowered the signal-to-noise ratio. Compared with coincidental sharing between unrelated individuals, out-of-frame TCR alpha sequences shared between twins had an excess of sequences with low generation probability. Zero-insertion analyses could be partly confounded by invariant T cells such as MAIT and iNKT, although diverse VJ usage argued against such confounding for most clonotypes. Because the same donors could not be followed over many years, conclusions were based on cross-sectional statistical analysis.

Only healthy Caucasian donors were included. Three pairs of female monozygotic twins, all aged about 18 to 30 years, were included in the twin cohort. Using Miltenyi CD45RO+ enrichment and human naive T-cell isolation kits, memory (CD45RO+) and naive T cells were isolated from PBMC. Libraries came from 5' RACE. The instrument given in TCRdb is Illumina HiSeq 2000. A universal primer binding site was added through template switching, and the final cDNA carried a unique molecular identifier so that TCR cDNA molecules could be counted accurately. Specific primers in the conserved constant-segment region were used to synthesize first-strand cDNA for the TCR alpha and beta chains. To control for contamination, each cDNA library was double barcoded with a SMART-Mk sample barcode plus Illumina barcodes. TruSeq adapter sequences and Illumina sample barcodes were added in two successive PCR steps. Sequencing of the TCR alpha and beta cDNA libraries was done on the Illumina HiSeq platform using custom primers. The paper's processing steps were these. MiGEC processed the raw reads to extract unique molecular identifiers, while MiXCR was used to determine the CDR3 positions. Recombination models were inferred per individual with the repgenHMM and IGoR tools using an EM algorithm. Shared clonotype analysis was performed with the tcR package in R, normalizing sharing by the product of cloneset sizes. Out-of-frame nonproductive sequences were analyzed to study raw recombination free of thymic and clonal selection effects. TCRdb trimmed the raw reads at Q25, called clones with MiXCR and kept productive beta chains. Records with the same CDR3 protein are collapsed into one entry carrying the most frequent genes and DNA. TCRdb, not the authors, supplied the V and J calls. Counted in this sample were 200,000 or so distinct CDR3 sequences; roughly 7.5% of them appeared once. The ten largest clones add up to more than 1.5% of the sample.

This sample also belongs to another study, concerning yellow fever vaccine responses in identical twins. The other study reports the following: The T cell response to vaccination in identical twins was reported by the authors to appear partly convergent and partly personalized. In the study, vaccine-responding T cell clones were precisely tracked in identical twins.

Material for sequencing was memory (CD45RO+) T cells sorted from blood. In the paper's terms, the cell subset or site label means: CD45RO+ enriched T cells. The receptor was isolated from a woman aged 18-35 years in good health. Rearrangement joined TRBV5-1 to TRBJ2-1; TRBD1 agrees with 7 junctional bases. The CDR3 is CASSLVVDRAAEQFF. The DNA is as follows: TGCGCCAGCAGCTTGGTGGTAGACAGGGCTGCTGAGCAGTTCTTC.